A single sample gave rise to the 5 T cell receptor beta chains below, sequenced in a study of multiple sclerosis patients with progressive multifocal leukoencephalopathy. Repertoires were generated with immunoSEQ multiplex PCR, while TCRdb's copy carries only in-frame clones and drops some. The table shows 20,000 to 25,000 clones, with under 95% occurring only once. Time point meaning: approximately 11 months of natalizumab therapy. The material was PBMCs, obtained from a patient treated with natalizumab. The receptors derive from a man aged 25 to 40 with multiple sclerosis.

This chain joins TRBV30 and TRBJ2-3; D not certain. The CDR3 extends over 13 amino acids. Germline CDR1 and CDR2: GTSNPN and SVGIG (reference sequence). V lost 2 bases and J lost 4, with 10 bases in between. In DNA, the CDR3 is TGTGCCTGGAGTAGACGTAGAGCAGATACGCAGTATTTT. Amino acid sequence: CAWSRRRADTQYF.

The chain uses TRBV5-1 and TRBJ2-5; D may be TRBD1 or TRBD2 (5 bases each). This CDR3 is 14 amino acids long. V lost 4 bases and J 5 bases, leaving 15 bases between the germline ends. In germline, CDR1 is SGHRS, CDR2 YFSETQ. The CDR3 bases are TGCGCCAGCAGCCCTACAGGAGGCTTGGAGACCCAGTACTTC. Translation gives CASSPTGGLETQYF. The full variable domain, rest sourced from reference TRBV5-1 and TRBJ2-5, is KAGVTQTPRYLIKTRGQQVTLSCSPISGHRSVSWYQQTPGQGLQFLFEYFSETQRNKGNFPGRFSGRQFSNSRSEMNVSTLELGDSALYLCASSPTGGLETQYFGPGTRLLVL.

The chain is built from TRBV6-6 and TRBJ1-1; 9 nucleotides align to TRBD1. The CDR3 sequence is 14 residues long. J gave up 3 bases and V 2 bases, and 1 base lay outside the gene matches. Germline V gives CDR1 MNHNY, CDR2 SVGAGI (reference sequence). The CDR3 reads CASSYRQGDTEAFF. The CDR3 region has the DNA TGTGCCAGCAGTTACCGACAGGGGGACACTGAAGCTTTCTTT.

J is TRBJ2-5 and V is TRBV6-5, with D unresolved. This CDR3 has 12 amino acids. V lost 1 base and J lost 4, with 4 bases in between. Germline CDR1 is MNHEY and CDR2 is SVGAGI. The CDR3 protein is CASSYFGETQYF. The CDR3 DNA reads TGTGCCAGCAGTTACTTTGGAGAGACCCAGTACTTC.

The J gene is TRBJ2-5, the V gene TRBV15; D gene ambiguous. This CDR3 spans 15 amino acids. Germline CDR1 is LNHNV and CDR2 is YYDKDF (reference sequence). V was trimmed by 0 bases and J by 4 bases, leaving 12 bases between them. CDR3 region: CATSRETSPGETQYF. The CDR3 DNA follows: TGTGCCACCAGCAGAGAGACCTCCCCCGGAGAGACCCAGTACTTC.